This T cell receptor beta chain is drawn from a study of TIL therapy for anti-PD-1-resistant metastatic lung cancer. Study outcomes and limitations: The cohort had more treatment-naive, never-smoker and oncogene-addicted patients than typical.

The immunoSEQ assay was v3. Libraries were sequenced to roughly 2 million read pairs (survey) or about 5-6 million (deep). Profiled with immunoSEQ multiplex PCR; TCRdb holds only in-frame clones, not every one. In the table there are some 60,000 clones, over 70% of which are singletons. Of note for this clone: What it binds is not known.

J gave up 10 bases and V 4 bases, and 7 bases lay outside the gene matches. Germline CDR1 SGDLS, CDR2 YYNGEE. CDR3 size: 13 residues. Noted time point: pre-treatment sample, taken before nivolumab and TIL therapy. Sample: blood, taken at baseline. The V and J genes are TRBV9 and TRBJ2-5; 10 bases fit TRBD2. The receptor's source is a person aged 25-80 years with non-small cell lung cancer. Written as DNA, the CDR3 is TGTGCCAGCAGCTTTGGGACTAGCGAAGACCAGTACTTC. Its protein is CASSFGTSEDQYF.